Presented here are 3 T cell receptor beta chains from one specimen sequenced in a study of shared clonotypes between healthy human individuals. Here immunoSEQ multiplex PCR was the method, and the copy in TCRdb shows in-frame clones only, minus some. The profile shows 450,000 to 500,000 clones, around 85% of them singletons. The sequenced sample was PBMCs. The receptors shown here come from a middle-aged woman in good health. Some clones in this sample may be carry-over from other donors' samples.

This sequence joins TRBV4-2 and TRBJ2-1, with D perhaps being TRBD1 or TRBD2 (5 bases each). Germline V lookup: CDR1 LGHNA, CDR2 YNFKEQ. V dropped 4 bases and J dropped 3 bases, with 10 bases sitting between them. The CDR3 covers 14 residues. CDR3: CASSPGPGYNEQFF. The CDR3 DNA follows: TGTGCCAGCAGCCCGGGACCCGGCTACAATGAGCAGTTCTTC.

As to this clone: A far larger clone is one nucleotide away, so this likely arose from a read error. The chain joins TRBV30 to TRBJ1-4, with a weak D call TRBD1 (6 bases). Germline lookup yields CDR1 GTSNPN and CDR2 SVGIG (reference sequence). This CDR3 region has 12 residues. The CDR3 protein is CARQENNEKLLF. The CDR3, as DNA: TGTGCCCGACAGGAGAATAATGAAAAACTGCTTTTT.

This chain connects TRBV7-8 to TRBJ2-3; 8 nucleotides agree with TRBD1. The CDR3 loop spans 16 amino acids. Trimming took 7 bases from V and 0 from J; bases not matched to a gene: 9. The germline V gene encodes CDR1 SGHVS and CDR2 FQNEAQ. The CDR3 region is CASTQATGVSTDTQYF. CDR3 sequence (DNA): TGTGCCAGCACTCAAGCGACAGGGGTTAGCACAGATACGCAGTATTTT.